This TCR beta chain was sequenced for a study of beta chain features in type 1 diabetes. Overall study findings and caveats: There was no resolution here of whether HLA type influences TCRB rearrangement.

The entirety of the isolated RNA underwent reverse transcription, so expressed TCRB transcripts were sequenced. Clones were read by immunoSEQ multiplex PCR, and TCRdb kept only the in-frame ones, dropping some. The sample has around 400,000 clones, roughly 16% seen once. CDR3 length equals 13 residues. The V gene end was trimmed by 5 bases and the J gene end by 4 bases; junction bases not matched to a gene: 5. From germline, CDR1 is SQVTM and CDR2 ANQGSEA. Details on this clone: The antigen is unknown.

One heparinised draw, averaging roughly 110 mL, was taken per donor. Researchers reported sorting CD4+ naive, central memory, regulatory and stem cell-like memory cells via CD45RO/CCR7/CD25/CD127/CD95/CD27. The chain couples TRBV29-1 to TRBJ2-7; 10 positions match TRBD2. Material for sequencing was naive CD4+ T cells from blood. The TCR comes from a woman under 30 in good health. CDR3 nucleotides: TGCAGCGTTCTAGCGGGAGCCCAATACGAGCAGTACTTC. It encodes CSVLAGAQYEQYF.